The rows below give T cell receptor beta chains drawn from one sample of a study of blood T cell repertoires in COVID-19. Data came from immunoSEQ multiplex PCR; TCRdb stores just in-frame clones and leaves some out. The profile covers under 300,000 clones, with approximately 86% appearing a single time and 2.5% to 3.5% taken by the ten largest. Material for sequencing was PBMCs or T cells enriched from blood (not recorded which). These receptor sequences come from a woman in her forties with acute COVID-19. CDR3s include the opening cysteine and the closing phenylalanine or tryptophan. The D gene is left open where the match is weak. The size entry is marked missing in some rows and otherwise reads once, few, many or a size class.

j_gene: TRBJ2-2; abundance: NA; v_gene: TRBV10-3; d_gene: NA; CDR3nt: TGTGCCACCTTCAACGTTCAGGGTAACACCGGGGAGCTGTTTTTT; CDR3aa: CATFNVQGNTGELFF
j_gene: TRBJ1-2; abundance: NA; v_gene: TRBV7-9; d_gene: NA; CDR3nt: TGTGCCAGCAGCTTAGGTCCTCAGGAGGTCGATGGCTACACCTTC; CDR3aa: CASSLGPQEVDGYTF
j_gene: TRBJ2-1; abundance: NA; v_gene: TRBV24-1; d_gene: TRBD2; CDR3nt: TGTGCCACCAGTACCGCAGCGGGAGAAAAAGTCGAGCAGTTCTTC; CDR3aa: CATSTAAGEKVEQFF
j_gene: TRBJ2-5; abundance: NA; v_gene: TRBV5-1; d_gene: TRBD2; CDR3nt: TGCGCCAGCAGCCAAAGGACTAGCGGGAAACTAGAGACCCAGTACTTC; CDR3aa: CASSQRTSGKLETQYF
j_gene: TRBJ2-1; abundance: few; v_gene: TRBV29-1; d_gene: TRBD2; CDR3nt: TGCAGCGCCGTAGCGGGGGGCTCCTACAATGAGCAGTTCTTC; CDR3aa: CSAVAGGSYNEQFF
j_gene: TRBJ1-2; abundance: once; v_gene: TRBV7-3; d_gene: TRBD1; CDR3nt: TGTGCCAGCAGTCGGACAGGCGGCCCTTTTGATGGCTACACCTTC; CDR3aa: CASSRTGGPFDGYTF
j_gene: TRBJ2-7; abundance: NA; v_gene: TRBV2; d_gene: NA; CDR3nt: TGTGCCAGCAGTGAGCTAGTCTACGAGCAGTACTTC; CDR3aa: CASSELVYEQYF
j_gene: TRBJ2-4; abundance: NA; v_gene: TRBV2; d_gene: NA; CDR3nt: TGTGCCAGCAGTGAACCTAGCGTCAAAAACATTCAGTACTTC; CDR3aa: CASSEPSVKNIQYF
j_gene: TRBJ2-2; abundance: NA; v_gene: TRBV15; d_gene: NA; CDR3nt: TGTGCCACCAGCAGAGATCTTACAGGGAGCTTAAACACCGGGGAGCTGTTTTTT; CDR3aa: CATSRDLTGSLNTGELFF
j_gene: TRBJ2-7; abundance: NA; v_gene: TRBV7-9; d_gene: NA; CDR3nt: TGTGCCAGCAGGCTATTAGGGGGGGCCGACAGGCCCTACGAGCAGTACTTC; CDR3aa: CASRLLGGADRPYEQYF
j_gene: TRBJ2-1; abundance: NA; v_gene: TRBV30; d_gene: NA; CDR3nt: TGTGCCTGGAGTCAGTTGGGAGGGGGGTTCTACAATGAGCAGTTCTTC; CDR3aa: CAWSQLGGGFYNEQFF
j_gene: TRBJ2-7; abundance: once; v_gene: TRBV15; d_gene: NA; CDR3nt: TGTGCCACCAGCAGAGTAGGGGGAAGCTCCTACGAGCAGTACTTC; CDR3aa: CATSRVGGSSYEQYF
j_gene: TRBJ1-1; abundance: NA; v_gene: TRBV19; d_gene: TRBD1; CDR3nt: TGTGCCAGTAGTTCCCGCCCCGGGACAGGGAGGTGGTCTGAAGCTTTCTTT; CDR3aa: CASSSRPGTGRWSEAFF
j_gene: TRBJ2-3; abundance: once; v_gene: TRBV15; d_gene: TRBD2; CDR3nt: TGTGCCACCAGCAGAGATTATGGGGGAGGGCCACAAGATACGCAGTATTTT; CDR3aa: CATSRDYGGGPQDTQYF
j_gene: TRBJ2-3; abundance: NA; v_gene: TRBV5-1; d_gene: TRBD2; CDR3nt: TGCGCCAGCCGGCGGGAGGGCCTTGGCACAGATACGCAGTATTTT; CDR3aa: CASRREGLGTDTQYF
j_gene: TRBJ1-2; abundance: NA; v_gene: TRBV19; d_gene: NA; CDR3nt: TGTGCCAGTAGTATCCCCGGGAGGATCTATGGCTACACCTTC; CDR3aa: CASSIPGRIYGYTF
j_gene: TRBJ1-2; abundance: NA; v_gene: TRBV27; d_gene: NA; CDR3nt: TGTGCCAGCAGTCACCGGGATTCGACTGGCTACACCTTC; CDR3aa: CASSHRDSTGYTF
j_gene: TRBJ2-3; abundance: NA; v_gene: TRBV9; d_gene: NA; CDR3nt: TGTGCCAGCAGCGTTACAGTAGAGACAGATACGCAGTATTTT; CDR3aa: CASSVTVETDTQYF
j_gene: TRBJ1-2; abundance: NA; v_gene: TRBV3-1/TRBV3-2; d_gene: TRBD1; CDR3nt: TGTGCCAGCAGCCAAGATCCCCGGGACAGGGGACTCTATGGCTACACCTTC; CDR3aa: CASSQDPRDRGLYGYTF
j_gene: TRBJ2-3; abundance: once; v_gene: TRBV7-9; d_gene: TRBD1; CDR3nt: TGTGCCAGCAGCTCACGGGACAGGGGCCCTGTACGAGATACGCAGTATTTT; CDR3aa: CASSSRDRGPVRDTQYF
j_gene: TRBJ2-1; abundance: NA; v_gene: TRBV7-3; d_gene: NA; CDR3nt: TGTGCCAGCAGCTCAAAGGCGGGGGCGGTCAATGAGCAGTTCTTC; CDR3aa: CASSSKAGAVNEQFF
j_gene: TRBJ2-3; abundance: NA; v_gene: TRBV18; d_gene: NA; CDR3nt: TGTGCCAGCTCACCCGCGGAGGGGGATACGCAGTATTTT; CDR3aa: CASSPAEGDTQYF
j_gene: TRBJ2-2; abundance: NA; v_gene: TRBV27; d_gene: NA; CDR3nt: TGTGCCAGCAGTTTACCGGGGATAGGGGAGCTGTTTTTT; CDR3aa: CASSLPGIGELFF